These 19 T cell receptor beta chains were all obtained from the same sample, sequenced in a study of T cells in Graves' hyperthyroidism and ophthalmopathy. Amplified regions were TCR beta CDR3 sequences from RNA transcripts. Initially, a first-round RT-PCR of the TCR CDR3 employed the HTBI primer set. TCRdb reprocessed the multiplex PCR reads via MiXCR and lists one record per CDR3 protein. The repertoire includes some 550,000 distinct CDR3 sequences, approximately 15% of them detected once, and roughly 3.3% sits in the top ten. The sequenced sample consisted of blood. All receptors come from a woman aged 40-49 years with Graves' ophthalmopathy.

This chain links TRBV3-1 with TRBJ2-3; the D gene is possibly TRBD1 (6 bases). This CDR3 spans 14 amino acids. CDR1 and CDR2 (germline): LGHDT, YNNKEL (reference sequence). The V and J ends lost 3 bases and 2 bases respectively, with 9 bases between them. The CDR3 nucleotides read TGTGCCAGCAGCCAGCAGGGGTACACAGATACGCAGTATTTT. The encoded protein is CASSQQGYTDTQYF.

This clonotype was seen more than once but under ten times. The rearrangement joins TRBV7-2 to TRBJ1-1; tentative D call: TRBD1 (6 bases). Germline V lookup: CDR1 SGHTA, CDR2 FQGNSA. The CDR3 consists of 14 residues. The V and J ends lost 5 bases and 4 bases respectively, with 14 bases between them. In DNA form, the CDR3 reads TGTGCCAGCAGCGGAGGGGGATGGAGCACTGAAGCTTTCTTT. It codes for CASSGGGWSTEAFF.

The chain employs TRBV20-1 and TRBJ1-1, with 7 bases fitting TRBD1. The CDR3 totals 13 residues. The trim removed 3 bases at V and 5 bases at J, leaving 6 bases unmatched. In germline, CDR1 is DFQATT, CDR2 SNEGSKA (reference sequence). In nucleotides, the CDR3 is TGCAGTGCTAGTGAGGGGGCCGAGACTGAAGCTTTCTTT. Translation gives CSASEGAETEAFF.

Only one count was recorded for this clonotype. V and J are TRBV3-1 and TRBJ2-5; the D gene could be TRBD1 or TRBD2 (5 bases each). Germline V gene sequence: CDR1 LGHDT, CDR2 YNNKEL (reference sequence). This CDR3 comprises 13 residues. The V end lost 1 base, the J end lost 6 bases, and 9 bases lay between the germline ends. CDR3: CASSQGGKKTQYF. The CDR3 DNA reads TGTGCCAGCAGCCAAGGGGGGAAAAAGACCCAGTACTTC.

The rearrangement uses TRBV18 and TRBJ2-3; D tentatively reads TRBD1 or TRBD2 (5 bases each). This CDR3 region has 16 residues. Between the trimmed V and J ends, which lost 3 bases and 1 base, there was a span of 14 bases. The germline CDR1 and CDR2 sequences are KGHSH and LQKENI. The CDR3 spells CASSPLVRGGTDTQYF. In nucleotides, the CDR3 is TGTGCCAGCTCACCCCTCGTGAGAGGGGGCACAGATACGCAGTATTTT.

This clonotype was observed at least ten times. The gene calls are TRBV2 and TRBJ2-3, with a tentative D call TRBD2 (6 bases). The CDR3 has 14 residues. Germline V CDR1 and CDR2: SNHLY, FYNNEI. V gave up 2 bases and J gave up 6 bases, with 12 bases separating them. The CDR3 spells CASSERLASDTQYF. The CDR3 bases are TGTGCCAGCAGTGAAAGGCTAGCGTCCGATACGCAGTATTTT.

The chain employs TRBV12-3 or TRBV12-4 and TRBJ1-1; unclear D gene. CDR3 size: 16 residues. The ends were cut back, 7 bases at V and 2 bases at J, with 20 bases in the middle. This chain's CDR3 is CASTPGGSLGNTEAFF. The DNA of the CDR3 is TGTGCCAGCACCCCGGGAGGTTCCTTGGGCAACACTGAAGCTTTCTTT.

This clonotype was counted at least ten times. The gene calls are TRBV18 and TRBJ2-7, with D possibly matching TRBD1 (5 bases). Looked up from germline, CDR1 is KGHSH and CDR2 is LQKENI. CDR3 length: 14 amino acids. V was pared by 3 bases and J by 5 bases, with 14 bases between. The CDR3 bases are TGTGCCAGCTCACCCAGGGCCAAAGACGACGAGCAGTACTTC. This codes for CASSPRAKDDEQYF.

There are many counts of this clonotype. V gene TRBV6-1 combines with J gene TRBJ2-6; TRBD1 might be the D (5 bases). V was pared by 4 bases and J by 3 bases, with 13 bases between. Germline CDR1 reads MNHNS; CDR2 reads SASEGT. This CDR3 has 16 residues. The CDR3 loop reads CASSGVQGFGANVLTF. Written as DNA, the CDR3 is TGTGCCAGCAGTGGAGTCCAGGGATTTGGGGCCAACGTCCTGACTTTC.

V is TRBV7-3 and J is TRBJ2-5, with a weak D call TRBD1 (6 bases). The V and J ends lost 0 bases and 0 bases respectively, with 11 bases between them. In germline, CDR1 is SGHTA, CDR2 FQGTGA. The CDR3 has 16 amino acids. CDR3 residues: CASSLTGAGYQETQYF. CDR3 nucleotides: TGTGCCAGCAGCTTAACGGGGGCAGGGTACCAAGAGACCCAGTACTTC.

This clonotype was detected ten times or more. This chain connects TRBV28 to TRBJ2-7; D perhaps matches TRBD2 (6 bases). Germline-derived CDR1 and CDR2 are MDHEN and SYDVKM. Trimming took 7 bases from V and 3 from J, leaving 13 bases between them. The CDR3 runs to 13 residues. The CDR3 nucleotides read TGTGCCAGCAAATATAGCGGACTCTACGAGCAGTACTTC. It codes for CASKYSGLYEQYF.

This clonotype was seen ten or more times. CDR3 amino acids: CASNEGAAGTQYF. The CDR3, as DNA: TGTGCCAGCAACGAAGGAGCCGCGGGGACCCAGTACTTC. The rearrangement uses TRBV2 and TRBJ2-5, with a possible D match to TRBD2 (5 bases). The CDR3 extends over 13 amino acids. The V and J ends lost 7 bases and 7 bases respectively, with 16 bases between them. The germline CDR1 and CDR2 sequences are SNHLY and FYNNEI.

This clonotype has a handful of counts. This CDR3 is CASSLAGGLGDTQYF. The CDR3 DNA sequence: TGTGCCAGCAGCTTAGCGGGAGGGCTAGGAGATACGCAGTATTTT. The chain joins TRBV7-8 to TRBJ2-3; 7 bases are shared with TRBD2. CDR1 and CDR2 (germline): SGHVS, FQNEAQ. Trimming removed 0 bases from V and 5 bases from J; junction bases left unmatched: 5. The CDR3 runs to 15 residues.

This clonotype was counted at least ten times. The V and J genes are TRBV7-3 and TRBJ2-1; weak D call: TRBD2 (5 bases). V was pared by 5 bases and J by 9 bases, with 14 bases between. The CDR3 consists of 13 residues. Germline V gene lookup returns CDR1 SGHTA and CDR2 FQGTGA. CDR3 residues: CASSQLVTGEQFF. DNA for the CDR3: TGTGCCAGCAGCCAACTAGTCACGGGTGAGCAGTTCTTC. The full variable domain, in which reference TRBV7-3 and TRBJ2-1 provide the parts outside the CDR3, is GAGVSQTPSNKVTEKGKYVELRCDPISGHTALYWYRQSLGQGPEFLIYFQGTGAADDSGLPNDRFFAVRPEGSVSTLKIQRTERGDSAVYLCASSQLVTGEQFFGPGTRLTVL.

This sequence joins TRBV20-1 and TRBJ2-3; D remains ambiguous. This CDR3 is built from 13 residues. Germline V gene data show CDR1 as DFQATT and CDR2 as SNEGSKA (reference sequence). V was shortened by 3 bases and J by 5 bases, with 12 bases between the two germline ends. CDR3 nucleotide sequence: TGCAGTGCTAGCGACTCCCCGGGAGATACGCAGTATTTT. Its protein product is CSASDSPGDTQYF.

The gene calls are TRBV7-9 and TRBJ2-3; the D is unclear. Germline lookup yields CDR1 SEHNR and CDR2 FQNEAQ (reference sequence). V dropped 2 bases and J dropped 4 bases, with 13 bases sitting between them. The CDR3 totals 15 residues. CDR3 in amino acids: CASSLTSIVPDTQYF. The DNA for the CDR3 is TGTGCCAGCAGCTTAACCTCCATCGTACCAGATACGCAGTATTTT.

Concerning this clonotype: With a much larger clone just one base away, this may be a read error. This rearrangement joins TRBV11-2 to TRBJ2-4, with D unresolved. This CDR3 contains 13 residues. V lost 8 bases, J lost 11 bases, and 19 bases lay in between. Germline CDR1 and CDR2: SGHAT and FQNNGV. CDR3 DNA: TGTGCCAGCGGCCAACAACGGGCAGACCTTCAGTACTTC. It codes for CASGQQRADLQYF.

This clonotype was counted between two and nine times. The genes are TRBV7-8 and TRBJ2-2; maybe TRBD2 (6 bases). Looked up from germline, CDR1 is SGHVS and CDR2 is FQNEAQ. The length of the CDR3 is 16 residues. Trimming removed 3 bases from V and 4 bases from J, with 15 bases in between. CDR3 nucleotides: TGTGCCAGCAGCTTGGAGGGCAGGGCCTTCACCGGGGAGCTGTTTTTT. This codes for CASSLEGRAFTGELFF.

The chain has TRBV5-1 and TRBJ2-5; 12 bases fit TRBD2. The germline CDR1 and CDR2 sequences are SGHRS and YFSETQ. The CDR3 covers 18 residues. Unmatched junction bases numbered 8, after V lost 0 bases and J lost 2 bases. CDR3 bases: TGCGCCAGCAGCTTGGCCCCCCGAGGACTAGCGGGGCAAGAGACCCAGTACTTC. Amino acid sequence: CASSLAPRGLAGQETQYF.